These 12 T cell receptor beta chains were all obtained from the same sample, sequenced in a study of blood T cell repertoires in COVID-19. Measured with immunoSEQ multiplex PCR; TCRdb has only the in-frame clones, and not every one. The repertoire holds about 210,000 clones, with about 88% as singletons. The sample was peripheral blood. The receptor set was obtained from a man in his 70s with acute or convalescent COVID-19.

The chain has TRBV5-5 and TRBJ1-1; tentatively, D is TRBD1 (5 bases). V lost 4 bases, J lost 4 bases, and 23 bases lay in between. The CDR3 spans 17 residues. The germline V gene has CDR1 SGHKS and CDR2 YYEKEE (reference sequence). Written as DNA, the CDR3 is TGTGCCAGCAGCCTAGACCGAATGTCTCTCCAGGGCACTGAAGCTTTCTTT. Translation: CASSLDRMSLQGTEAFF.

The chain couples TRBV5-3 to TRBJ1-5; D gene ambiguous. TRBV5-3 is flagged as an ORF with uncertain function. The CDR3 loop spans 16 amino acids. The ends were cut back, 4 bases at V and 0 bases at J, with 14 bases in the middle. The CDR3, as DNA: TGTGCCAGAAGCCCCTTTCACGTAGATAGCAATCAGCCCCAGCATTTT. This codes for CARSPFHVDSNQPQHF.

The chain couples TRBV11-3 to TRBJ2-5; 9 nucleotides line up with TRBD1. This CDR3 has 15 amino acids. Germline CDR1 SGHNT, CDR2 YENEEA. The trim removed 1 base at V and 5 bases at J, leaving 5 bases unmatched. CDR3 DNA sequence: TGTGCCAGCAGCTTAGGAACAGGGGGCTGGGAGACCCAGTACTTC. Amino acids: CASSLGTGGWETQYF.

The V call is TRBV28, the J call TRBJ1-5; no definite D call. The CDR3 contains 13 residues. The V gene's germline CDR1 is MDHEN and CDR2 SYDVKM. Trimming stripped 8 bases from V and 5 bases from J, with 13 bases between. This chain's CDR3 is CASQEFEYQPQHF. The CDR3 bases are TGTGCCAGCCAGGAATTCGAATATCAGCCCCAGCATTTT. Together with reference TRBV28 and TRBJ1-5, the CDR3 gives the full variable domain: DVKVTQSSRYLVKRTGEKVFLECVQDMDHENMFWYRQDPGLGLRLIYFSYDVKMKEKGDIPEGYSVSREKKERFSLILESASTNQTSMYLCASQEFEYQPQHFGDGTRLSIL.

The chain joins TRBV7-8 to TRBJ1-3; the D gene is possibly TRBD1 (5 bases). This CDR3 region has 17 residues. Germline CDR1 is SGHVS and CDR2 is FQNEAQ. V dropped 0 bases and J dropped 0 bases, with 12 bases sitting between them. The CDR3 region has the DNA TGTGCCAGCAGCTTAGCCGCAGGGACTTTCTCTGGAAACACCATATATTTT. This codes for CASSLAAGTFSGNTIYF.

The chain employs TRBV6-1 and TRBJ1-4; weak D call: TRBD1 (5 bases). The germline gives CDR1 MNHNS, CDR2 SASEGT. Trimming stripped 1 base from V and 8 bases from J, with 20 bases between. The CDR3 totals 17 residues. DNA for the CDR3: TGTGCCAGCAGTGAAGGGCAAGGCGGGGCCGACGAGGAAAAACTGTTTTTT. Translating it yields CASSEGQGGADEEKLFF.

The chain joins TRBV7-9 to TRBJ1-5, with D possibly TRBD1 on 6 matching bases. With 6 bases removed from V and 1 base from J, the gap between germline ends came to 16 bases. Germline V gene data show CDR1 as SEHNR and CDR2 as FQNEAQ (reference sequence). The CDR3 length is 16 residues. This chain's CDR3 is CASSPGEGTSNQPQHF. In nucleotides, the CDR3 is TGTGCCAGCAGTCCCGGGGAGGGGACAAGCAATCAGCCCCAGCATTTT.

This chain uses TRBV7-8 with TRBJ2-1, with TRBD1 matching 7 bases. V lost 4 bases and J lost 7; bases outside the gene matches: 13. The CDR3 contains 16 residues. From germline, CDR1 is SGHVS and CDR2 FQNEAQ. CDR3 sequence reads: CASSSTGTAPWNEQFF. CDR3 bases: TGTGCCAGCAGCTCAACCGGGACAGCACCGTGGAATGAGCAGTTCTTC. Full variable domain (rest looked up from reference TRBV7-8 and TRBJ2-1): GAGVSQSPRYKVAKRGQDVALRCDPISGHVSLFWYQQALGQGPEFLTYFQNEAQLDKSGLPSDRFFAERPEGSVSTLKIQRTQQEDSAVYLCASSSTGTAPWNEQFFGPGTRLTVL.

This chain connects TRBV24-1 to TRBJ2-1; 8 bases agree with TRBD1. After removal of 1 base from V and 13 bases from J, the junction contained 5 bases not matched to a gene. Germline lookup yields CDR1 KGHDR and CDR2 SFDVKD. The CDR3 is 13 amino acids. The CDR3 region is CATSDFRGRDQFF. In DNA, the CDR3 is TGTGCCACCAGTGATTTCAGGGGGCGCGATCAGTTCTTC.

CDR3 sequence reads: CAISDPTGTSGRYDEQYF. The CDR3 nucleotides read TGTGCCATCAGTGACCCGACCGGGACTAGCGGGAGGTATGACGAGCAGTACTTC. The V gene is TRBV10-3, the J gene TRBJ2-7; TRBD2 agrees at 15 bases. The CDR3 sequence is 18 residues long. Unmatched junction bases numbered 11, after V lost 3 bases and J lost 5 bases. Germline CDR1 ENHRY, CDR2 SYGVKD.

The chain carries TRBV18 and TRBJ1-1; 9 positions agree with TRBD1. J was trimmed by 9 bases and V by 3 bases; bases with no gene match: 8. There are 14 residues in the CDR3. Germline-derived CDR1 and CDR2 are KGHSH and LQKENI. CDR3 residues: CASSPGTGQSQAFF. CDR3 nucleotide sequence: TGTGCCAGCTCACCGGGGACAGGGCAGTCCCAAGCTTTCTTT.

The chain recombines TRBV7-9 with TRBJ1-1; D is unclear. The germline V gene has CDR1 SEHNR and CDR2 FQNEAQ (reference sequence). Trimming shortened V by 5 bases and J by 11 bases, and 15 bases separated the two germline ends. This CDR3 is built from 12 residues. Here the CDR3 reads CASSRDLVDAFF. CDR3 sequence (DNA): TGTGCCAGCAGCCGCGACTTGGTCGACGCTTTCTTT.